The table lists the clone carrying this T cell receptor (beta chain) with many counts. The sample belongs to a study of T-cell memory formation after mild COVID-19. Trimming shortened V by 0 bases and J by 0 bases, and 12 bases separated the two germline ends. CDR1 and CDR2 from the germline V gene are DFQATT and SNEGSKA (reference sequence). The CDR3 is 16 amino acids. Using its own MiXCR run on the 5' RACE reads, TCRdb lists one record per CDR3 protein. The sample carries about 470,000 distinct CDR3 sequences, approximately 23% recorded once. The TCR comes from an adult woman who had mild COVID-19 (a few samples of this study predate the infection). Cell type and time point are not known. The rearrangement joins TRBV20-1 to TRBJ2-1; possibly TRBD2 for D (5 bases). The sequenced sample consisted of PBMCs or a T cell subset sorted from them (not recorded which). CDR3 residues: CSARDAQRSSYNEQFF. The DNA for the CDR3 is TGCAGTGCTAGAGATGCCCAGCGGAGCTCCTACAATGAGCAGTTCTTC.